The entry below describes one T cell receptor (beta chain). This CDR3 has 15 residues. The germline gives CDR1 SGHTA, CDR2 FQGTGA. Trimming at V came to 2 bases and at J to 8 bases, leaving 8 bases not matched to a gene. Sequencing was performed with immunoSEQ multiplex PCR; in TCRdb, only in-frame clones are kept and a portion is missing. This sample yields about 130,000 clones, of which roughly 85% are seen a single time; about 1.5% belongs to the top ten. This sample was included in a study of T cell responses to AZD1222 COVID-19 vaccine. This rearrangement joins TRBV7-3 to TRBJ2-3, with 9 bases lining up with TRBD2. The sequencing here drew on peripheral blood, taken on day 0 of AZD1222 vaccination. This sequence originates from an adult in good health. The CDR3 is CASSLVVAGEGTQYF. As DNA, the CDR3 is TGTGCCAGCAGCTTAGTGGTAGCGGGGGAAGGTACGCAGTATTTT.